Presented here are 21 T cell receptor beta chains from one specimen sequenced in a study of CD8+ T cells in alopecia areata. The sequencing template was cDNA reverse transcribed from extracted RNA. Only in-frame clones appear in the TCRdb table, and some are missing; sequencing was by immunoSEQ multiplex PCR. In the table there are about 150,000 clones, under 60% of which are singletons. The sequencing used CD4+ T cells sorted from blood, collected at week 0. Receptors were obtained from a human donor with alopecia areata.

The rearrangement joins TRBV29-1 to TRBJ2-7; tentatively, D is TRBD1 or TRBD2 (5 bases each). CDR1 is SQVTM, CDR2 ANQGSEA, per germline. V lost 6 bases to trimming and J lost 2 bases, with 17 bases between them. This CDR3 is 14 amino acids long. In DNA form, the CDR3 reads TGCAGCGTCGTCGGGCGGGTGGGGGCCTACGAGCAGTACTTC. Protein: CSVVGRVGAYEQYF.

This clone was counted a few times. CDR3 in DNA: TGTGCCAGCAGCCGCTGGACAGCCTCCTACGAGCAGTACTTC. Amino acid sequence: CASSRWTASYEQYF. The chain links TRBV7-2 to TRBJ2-7; D may be TRBD1 (6 bases). The CDR3 totals 14 residues. Germline CDR1 SGHTA, CDR2 FQGNSA. V was clipped by 5 bases and J by 0 bases, with 11 bases between them.

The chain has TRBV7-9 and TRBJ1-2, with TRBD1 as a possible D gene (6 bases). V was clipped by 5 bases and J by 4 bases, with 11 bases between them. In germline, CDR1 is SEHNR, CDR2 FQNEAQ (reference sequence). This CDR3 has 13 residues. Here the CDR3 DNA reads TGTGCCAGCAGCCTGGACAGCCTCTATGGCTACACCTTC. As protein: CASSLDSLYGYTF.

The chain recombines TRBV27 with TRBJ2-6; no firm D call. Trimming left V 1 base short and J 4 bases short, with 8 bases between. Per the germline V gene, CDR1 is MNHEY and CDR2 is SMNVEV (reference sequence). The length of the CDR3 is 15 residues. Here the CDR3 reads CASSLLGSGANVLTF. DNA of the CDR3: TGTGCCAGCAGTTTATTGGGATCCGGGGCCAACGTCCTGACTTTC.

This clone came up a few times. The CDR3: CASSHPGQGKRGTQYF. In DNA, the CDR3 is TGCGCCAGCAGTCACCCGGGACAGGGGAAGAGAGGAACCCAGTACTTC. The gene calls are TRBV23-1 and TRBJ2-5; 10 bases line up with TRBD1. Being an ORF, TRBV23-1 has a function that is uncertain. CDR3 length: 16 residues. The V gene end was trimmed by 3 bases and the J gene end by 8 bases; junction bases not matched to a gene: 12.

This chain's CDR3 is CAISKGAQGTDTQYF. The CDR3, as DNA: TGTGCCATCTCCAAGGGCGCTCAAGGCACAGATACGCAGTATTTT. V is TRBV7-2 and J is TRBJ2-3, with D uncertain. The germline V gene encodes CDR1 SGHTA and CDR2 FQGNSA. CDR3 length: 15 residues. Between the trimmed V and J ends, which lost 10 bases and 1 base, there was a span of 18 bases. The whole variable domain, remainder taken from reference TRBV7-2 and TRBJ2-3, is GAGVSQSPSNKVTEKGKDVELRCDPISGHTALYWYRQSLGQGLEFLIYFQGNSAPDKSGLPSDRFSAERTGGSVSTLTIQRTQQEDSAVYLCAISKGAQGTDTQYFGPGTRLTVL.

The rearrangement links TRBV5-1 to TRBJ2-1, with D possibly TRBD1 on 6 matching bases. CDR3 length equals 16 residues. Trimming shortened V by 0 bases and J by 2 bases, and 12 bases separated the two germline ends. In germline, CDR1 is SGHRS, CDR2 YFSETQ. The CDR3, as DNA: TGCGCCAGCAGCTTGGGGACAGACCTAGCCTACAATGAGCAGTTCTTC. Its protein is CASSLGTDLAYNEQFF.

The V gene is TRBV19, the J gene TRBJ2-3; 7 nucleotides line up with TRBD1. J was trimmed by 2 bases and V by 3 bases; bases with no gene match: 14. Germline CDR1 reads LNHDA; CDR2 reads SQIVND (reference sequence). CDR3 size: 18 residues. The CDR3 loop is CASSIGGGQNIPTDTQYF. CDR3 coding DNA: TGTGCCAGTAGTATCGGTGGGGGACAGAACATTCCCACAGATACGCAGTATTTT.

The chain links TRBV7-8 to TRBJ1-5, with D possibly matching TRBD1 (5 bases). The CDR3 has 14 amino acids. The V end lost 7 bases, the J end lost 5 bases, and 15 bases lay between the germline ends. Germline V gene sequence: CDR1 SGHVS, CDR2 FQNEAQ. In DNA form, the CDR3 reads TGTGCCAGCACCACTTATAGGGGCGATCAGCCCCAGCATTTT. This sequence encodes CASTTYRGDQPQHF.

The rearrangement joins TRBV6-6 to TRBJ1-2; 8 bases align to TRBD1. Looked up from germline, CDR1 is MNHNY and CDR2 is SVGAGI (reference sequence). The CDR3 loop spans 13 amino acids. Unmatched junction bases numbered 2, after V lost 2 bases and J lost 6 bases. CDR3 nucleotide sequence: TGTGCCAGCAGTTACAAACAGGGGGATGGCTACACCTTC. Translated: CASSYKQGDGYTF.

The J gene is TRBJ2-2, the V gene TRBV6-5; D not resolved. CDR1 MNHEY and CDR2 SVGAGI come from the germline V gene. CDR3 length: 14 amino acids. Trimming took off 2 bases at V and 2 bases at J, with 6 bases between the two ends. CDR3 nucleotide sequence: TGTGCCAGCAGTTACAGGGTAAACACCGGGGAGCTGTTTTTT. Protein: CASSYRVNTGELFF.

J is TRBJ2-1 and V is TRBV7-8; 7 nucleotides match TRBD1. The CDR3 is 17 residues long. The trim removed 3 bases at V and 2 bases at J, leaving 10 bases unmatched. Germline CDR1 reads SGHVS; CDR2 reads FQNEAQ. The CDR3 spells CASSFKTGTEAYNEQFF. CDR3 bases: TGTGCCAGCAGCTTCAAAACCGGGACAGAAGCCTACAATGAGCAGTTCTTC.

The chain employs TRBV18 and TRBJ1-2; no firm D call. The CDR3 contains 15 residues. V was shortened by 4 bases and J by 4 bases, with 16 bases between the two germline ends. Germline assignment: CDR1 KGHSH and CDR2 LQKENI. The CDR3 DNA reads TGTGCCAGCTCACGAGCCCCTGGCCCCGTCTATGGCTACACCTTC. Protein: CASSRAPGPVYGYTF.

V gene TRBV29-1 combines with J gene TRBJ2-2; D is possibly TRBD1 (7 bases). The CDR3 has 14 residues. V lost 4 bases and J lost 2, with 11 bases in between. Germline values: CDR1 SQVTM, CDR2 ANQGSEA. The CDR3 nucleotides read TGCAGCGTTGGGCGGGACAGCAACACCGGGGAGCTGTTTTTT. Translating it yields CSVGRDSNTGELFF.

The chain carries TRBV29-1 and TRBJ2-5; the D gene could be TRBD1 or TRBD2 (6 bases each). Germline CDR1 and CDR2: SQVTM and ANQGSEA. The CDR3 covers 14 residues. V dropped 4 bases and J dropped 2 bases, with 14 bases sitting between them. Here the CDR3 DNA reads TGCAGCGTTGCTTACGGAGGGGGACAAGAGACCCAGTACTTC. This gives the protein CSVAYGGGQETQYF.

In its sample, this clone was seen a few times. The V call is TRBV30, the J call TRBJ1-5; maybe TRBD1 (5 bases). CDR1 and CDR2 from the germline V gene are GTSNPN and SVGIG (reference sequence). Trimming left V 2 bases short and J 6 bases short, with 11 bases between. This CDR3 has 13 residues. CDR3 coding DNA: TGTGCCTGGAGTCTGTCAGGGATTCAGCCCCAGCATTTT. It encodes CAWSLSGIQPQHF. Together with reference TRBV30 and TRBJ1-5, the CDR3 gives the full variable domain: SQTIHQWPATLVQPVGSPLSLECTVEGTSNPNLYWYRQAAGRGLQLLFYSVGIGQISSEVPQNLSASRPQDRQFILSSKKLLLSDSGFYLCAWSLSGIQPQHFGDGTRLSIL.

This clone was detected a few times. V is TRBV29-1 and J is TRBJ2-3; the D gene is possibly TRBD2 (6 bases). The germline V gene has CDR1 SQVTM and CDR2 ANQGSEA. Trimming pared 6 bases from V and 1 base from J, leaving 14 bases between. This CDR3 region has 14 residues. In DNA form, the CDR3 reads TGCAGCGTGACGGGGGATCGGGGCACAGATACGCAGTATTTT. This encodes CSVTGDRGTDTQYF.

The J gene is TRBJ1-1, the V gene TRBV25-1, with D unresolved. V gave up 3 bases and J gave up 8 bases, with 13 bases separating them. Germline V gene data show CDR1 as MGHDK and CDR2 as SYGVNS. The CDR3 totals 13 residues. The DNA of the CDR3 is TGTGCCAGCAGTGACCTGACCTGGAGAGAAGCTTTCTTT. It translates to CASSDLTWREAFF.

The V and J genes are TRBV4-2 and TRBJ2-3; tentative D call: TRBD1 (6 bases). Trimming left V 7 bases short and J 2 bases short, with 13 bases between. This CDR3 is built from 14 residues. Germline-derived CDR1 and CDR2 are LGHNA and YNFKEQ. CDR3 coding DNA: TGTGCCAGCACCCTTAACAGGGTCACAGATACGCAGTATTTT. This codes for CASTLNRVTDTQYF.

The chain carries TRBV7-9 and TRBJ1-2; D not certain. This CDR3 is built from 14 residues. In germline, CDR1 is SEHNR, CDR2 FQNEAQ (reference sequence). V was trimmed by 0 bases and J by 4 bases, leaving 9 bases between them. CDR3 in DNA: TGTGCCAGCAGCTTAGCGAGTGTGGGCTATGGCTACACCTTC. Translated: CASSLASVGYGYTF.

CDR3 residues: CASSDSKLGEFRETQYF. Here the CDR3 DNA reads TGTGCCAGCAGTGATTCCAAGCTGGGGGAATTCCGGGAGACCCAGTACTTC. The chain has TRBV25-1 and TRBJ2-5; D tentatively fits TRBD1 or TRBD2 (5 bases each). V shed 3 bases and J shed 5 bases, with 22 bases lying between them. CDR1 and CDR2 from the germline V gene are MGHDK and SYGVNS. This CDR3 region has 17 residues. Full variable domain (remainder filled in from reference TRBV25-1 and TRBJ2-5): EADIYQTPRYLVIGTGKKITLECSQTMGHDKMYWYQQDPGMELHLIHYSYGVNSTEKGDLSSESTVSRIRTEHFPLTLESARPSHTSQYLCASSDSKLGEFRETQYFGPGTRLLVL.